The clone carrying this T cell receptor (beta chain) came up many times. Its antigen is as yet unknown. The entry originates in a study of breast tumors, draining lymph nodes, adjacent tissues. Regarding the study as a whole: Findings are consistent with lymph node origin and intratumoral expansion of most tumor T cells. Luminal-like breast cancer showed significantly greater tumor-nontumor repertoire similarity than basal-like breast cancer did. Tumor repertoires ranked between lymph nodes and nontumor tissue in diversity, with V and J gene preferences.

TCRdb itself ran the multiplex PCR reads through MiXCR, one entry per CDR3 protein. The sample lists around 100,000 distinct CDR3 sequences; around 20% were seen once. Axillary draining lymph nodes of breast cancer patients supplied the node samples. V lost 6 bases to trimming and J lost 4 bases, with 7 bases between them. Germline lookup yields CDR1 SGHTS and CDR2 YDEGEE. This CDR3 has 12 residues. This TCR came from a female donor with breast cancer. Some clones in this sample may be carry-over from other donors' samples. Sequenced input: axillary lymph node tissue. The rearrangement links TRBV5-8 to TRBJ1-4; D remains unclear. The CDR3, as DNA: TGTGCCAGCATGTCTCATAATGAAAAACTGTTTTTT. Its protein product is CASMSHNEKLFF.